This T cell receptor beta chain was recorded in a study of T cell responses to AZD1222 COVID-19 vaccine. Repertoires were generated with immunoSEQ multiplex PCR, while TCRdb's copy carries only in-frame clones and drops some. The data hold 120,000 or so clones, with 80% to 95% observed a single time. Germline CDR1 SGHNT, CDR2 YENEEA. The ends were cut back, 5 bases at V and 4 bases at J, with 11 bases in the middle. The CDR3 contains 13 residues. The gene calls are TRBV11-3 and TRBJ2-5; D may match TRBD1 or TRBD2 (5 bases each). This specimen consisted of peripheral blood, obtained 28 days after the second dose of the MenACWY control vaccine. This sequence was found in an adult who received the MenACWY meningococcal vaccine as a control. CDR3 residues: CASSPRGVETQYF. The CDR3 nucleotides are TGTGCCAGCAGCCCCCGGGGCGTAGAGACCCAGTACTTC.